The 10 T cell receptor beta chains listed next were all sequenced from one sample in a study of cytomegalovirus exposure and HLA in healthy donors. Libraries were prepared by immunoSEQ multiplex PCR; TCRdb keeps only in-frame clonotypes and omits some of them. Here the sample spans about 130,000 clones, 90% to 97% being singletons. The specimen sequenced was PBMCs. The source is a man younger than 30 in good health and CMV-seronegative.

This clone is a singleton in its sample. The chain uses TRBV28 and TRBJ1-5, with a weak D call TRBD1 (5 bases). The germline CDR1 and CDR2 sequences are MDHEN and SYDVKM. The length of the CDR3 is 13 residues. V gave up 8 bases and J gave up 7 bases, with 15 bases separating them. CDR3 bases: TGTGCCAGCGGGGAGGGGTTTCGACAGCCCCAGCATTTT. It yields the protein CASGEGFRQPQHF.

This rearrangement joins TRBV5-8 to TRBJ1-2; D unclear. CDR1 is SGHTS and CDR2 is YDEGEE in the germline V gene. Trimming removed 4 bases at V and 4 bases at J, with 14 bases between. This CDR3 is 14 amino acids long. This CDR3 reads CASSTRTGIYGYTF. The CDR3 nucleotides read TGTGCCAGCAGCACCCGGACCGGGATCTATGGCTACACCTTC.

The sample holds one count of this clone. This chain uses TRBV2 with TRBJ2-1, with D tentatively TRBD2 (7 bases). The V end lost 1 base, the J end lost 10 bases, and 17 bases lay between the germline ends. This CDR3 is built from 15 residues. Per the germline V gene, CDR1 is SNHLY and CDR2 is FYNNEI. The CDR3 region is CASSEEGGRGDEQFF. Written as DNA, the CDR3 is TGTGCCAGCAGTGAAGAGGGAGGGAGGGGGGACGAGCAGTTCTTC.

The chain couples TRBV20-1 to TRBJ2-1, with D tentatively TRBD2 (5 bases). Germline CDR1 and CDR2: DFQATT and SNEGSKA (reference sequence). The CDR3 is made up of 11 amino acids. The CDR3, as DNA: TGCACCATGAAGCGGAGCTATGAGCAGTTCTTC. Amino acids: CTMKRSYEQFF.

J is TRBJ2-2 and V is TRBV28; possible D gene TRBD1, 5 bases. Germline V lookup: CDR1 MDHEN, CDR2 SYDVKM. This CDR3 spans 14 amino acids. Between the trimmed V and J ends, which lost 2 bases and 6 bases, there was a span of 10 bases. The CDR3 sequence: CASSLGQGSGELFF. The CDR3 DNA reads as TGTGCCAGCAGTTTAGGTCAGGGATCCGGGGAGCTGTTTTTT.

V is TRBV5-4 and J is TRBJ2-7, with D maybe TRBD1 (6 bases). V lost 3 bases and J 7 bases, leaving 20 bases between the germline ends. Germline lookup yields CDR1 SGHNT and CDR2 YYREEE (reference sequence). This CDR3 region has 15 residues. The CDR3: CASSSHRDGPWEQYF. CDR3 sequence (DNA): TGTGCCAGCAGCTCCCACAGGGACGGGCCCTGGGAGCAGTACTTC.

This chain links TRBV28 with TRBJ1-1; D call uncertain. The CDR3 spans 15 residues. CDR1 is MDHEN, CDR2 SYDVKM, per germline. Trimming stripped 3 bases from V and 0 bases from J, with 11 bases between. CDR3 in amino acids: CASSFRWALNTEAFF. CDR3 sequence (DNA): TGTGCCAGCAGTTTCAGATGGGCCTTGAACACTGAAGCTTTCTTT.

CDR3 loop: CASSLDVKGRNTF. Written as DNA, the CDR3 is TGCGCCAGCAGCTTGGATGTTAAGGGGAGGAACACCTTC. This sequence joins TRBV5-1 and TRBJ1-2, with TRBD1 as a possible D gene (5 bases). The CDR3 is 13 amino acids. CDR1 is SGHRS and CDR2 is YFSETQ in the germline V gene. The V gene lost 0 bases and the J gene lost 12 bases, with 15 bases spanning the gap.

This rearrangement joins TRBV27 to TRBJ2-7, with D perhaps TRBD2 (7 bases). With 6 bases removed from V and 3 bases from J, the gap between germline ends came to 12 bases. Germline lookup yields CDR1 MNHEY and CDR2 SMNVEV (reference sequence). The length of the CDR3 is 13 residues. The CDR3 DNA sequence: TGTGCCAGCAGAATAGGGGGGGGCTACGAGCAGTACTTC. Translated: CASRIGGGYEQYF.

CDR3 in amino acids: CASSSYSGRDTDTQYF. Here the CDR3 DNA reads TGTGCCAGCAGCTCCTATAGCGGGAGGGACACAGATACGCAGTATTTT. The chain is built from TRBV11-2 and TRBJ2-3; 11 positions match TRBD2. Germline V gene sequence: CDR1 SGHAT, CDR2 FQNNGV. V was pared by 4 bases and J by 2 bases, with 5 bases of the junction left unmatched. CDR3 length: 16 residues.